This T cell receptor (beta chain) was sequenced during a study of cytomegalovirus exposure and HLA in healthy donors listed by TCRdb under 2017. About the investigation overall: An earlier analysis of a few hundred of the donors reported about 300 Gb of sequence data and 95 million to 140 million unique TCR beta sequences obtained from around 180 million T cells. An early release covering roughly 600 HLA-typed donors comprised 300 to 350 gigabases of sequencing data and tens of millions of unique TCR sequences. Among the approximately 400 genotyped donors, approximately 77% belonged to the genetic ancestry cluster associated with self-reported Caucasian donors. The aim of the study was to test whether cataloging public T cell receptors could identify signatures of past pathogen exposure. The T cell repertoires of several hundred subjects were profiled by immunosequencing and related to cytomegalovirus serostatus. Along with the approximately 620-subject first cohort, a separate validation cohort of over a hundred different subjects was used. High-throughput TCR immunosequencing, statistical association of individual TCRs with disease status, and machine learning were combined to predict cytomegalovirus infection status. A later analysis re-examined previously published TCR beta repertoires from 600 to 700 donors and added high-resolution HLA genotyping to investigate patterns of TCR occurrence. In the later analysis, no new phenotypic data were used to find candidate immune exposures; instead, reliance was placed on TCR beta sequences and their occurrence across donors. In an earlier analysis of 500 to 650 of the donors, high-throughput TCR beta sequencing was used to judge whether each TCR beta V gene segment behaved as functional or pseudogenic. Donor age, sex, ethnicity and CMV serostatus were compiled alongside the repertoire data. A later genetic analysis used genome-wide SNP genotypes for about 60% of the roughly 700 donors, treating that subset as a discovery cohort. Every repertoire in the discovery cohort had been generated on one and the same sequencing platform. Class I and class II HLA loci were covered by the typing at four-digit resolution. The number of donors typed differed by locus, with 629-630 for A, B, C, DRB1 and DQB1, about 500 for DQA1, 600 to 610 for DPA1, and approximately 470 for DPB1. Four to six DR-DQ haplotypes were handled as single units for association and clustering, since linkage in the cohort was strong. Across approximately 400 genotyped donors of the cohort, an average of roughly 250,000 unique TCR beta nucleotide sequences per donor were sequenced, and 15% to 20% of those sequences were non-productive. Overall results and qualifications from the work: While some public TCRs were present in many individuals, most TCR sequences turned up only very rarely across donors. In both the original and validation cohorts, the classifier was reported to diagnose cytomegalovirus status with high specificity and sensitivity. V-gene and J-gene trimming of TCR beta chains was associated with a missense DCLRE1C variant in a later genetic analysis, and the association was replicated in an independent cohort. Roughly uniform sequencing depth across donors was assumed in presence/absence analyses, although this assumption may not hold. In a later analysis, most CMV-associated TCR beta chains were found to appear HLA-restricted, with HLA associations seemingly driven largely by CMV exposure. The study listed around 160 TCR beta chains as associated with cytomegalovirus. An earlier analysis of approximately 600 of the donors showed that most TCR beta V segments appeared in productive rearrangements either about 87% or about 30% of the time, which broadly matched IMGT annotations. The 87-base-pair reads could not distinguish some IMGT-functional V segments, including TRBV6-2 and TRBV6-3, so those segments were excluded. A later analysis reported that several top co-occurrence clusters appeared linked to parvovirus B19, influenza, CMV and Epstein-Barr virus. A cluster of highly shared sequence variants was judged likely to be a technical artifact of the sequencing pipeline. When HLA alleles, especially DR and DQ, strongly co-occurred, TCR associations were difficult to assign to individual alleles. Immune exposure information for the cohort was limited to CMV serostatus. The authors suggested that the approach could potentially be generalized to other disease states and immunological phenotypes. A few of the identified cytomegalovirus-associated TCR beta chains were confirmed in vitro to be specific for cytomegalovirus antigens. According to a later genetic analysis, donors in an Asian-associated ancestry cluster had fewer N-insertions in productive TCRs than the roughly 700-donor mean. Correlated functional status among segregating V segments might be attributable to linkage disequilibrium, but an unknown experimental factor could not be ruled out. A further reported finding was that TCR beta sequences accurately predicted the HLA-A and HLA-B alleles for most subjects in the first cohort. In a later analysis, HLA-associated TCR beta chains were found to be more clonally expanded and to have lower generation probabilities than equally common non-associated chains. According to a later analysis, TCR association rates differed among HLA loci, with DRB1 alleles showing the most associated TCRs and HLA-C alleles showing the fewest. A later analysis associated about 17,000 TCR beta sequences with specific HLA alleles at a false discovery rate of 0.05. Because HLA typing was missing for some donors at each locus, association tests included only the typed subset. The cohort was sequenced for TCR beta chains only, and without alpha or paired-chain data the features that could be detected were limited. Because counts were too low, about 17 rarely observed V segments, including chromosome 9 orphons, were excluded from the earlier analysis of several hundred of the donors.

Sequences SGDLS (CDR1) and YYNGEE (CDR2) are obtained from the germline V gene. V lost 0 bases and J lost 6 bases; the stretch between them is 12 bases long. The CDR3 has 14 amino acids, counting the end cysteine and phenylalanine. Left in the record is the CDR3 DNA by itself, 42 bases read in frame from the first base. On this clone itself: This clone's antigen is unknown. Base quality data are lacking; no much larger clone is found one base away.

Library preparation was by the immunoSEQ multiplex PCR assay. For the multiplex PCR, a mixture combining 60 forward primers for TCR Vbeta segments and 13 reverse primers for TCR Jbeta segments was used. Amplification of the CDR3 region of rearranged TCR beta genes was performed with a multiplex PCR assay on genomic DNA. Amplified TCR beta libraries were sequenced as 87-base-pair reads on the Illumina HiSeq System. The study's own analysis went as follows. A later analysis tallied roughly 78 million unique TCR beta chains across the 666 repertoires, and about 12 million of those chains were shared by two or more donors. Raw reads were error-corrected and collapsed into unique sequences by a nearest-neighbor algorithm in which closely related sequences were merged to remove PCR and sequencing errors. To assign V, D and J gene segments, CDR3 sequences were aligned to IMGT reference sequences. Each retained sequence needed at least a six-nucleotide match to both a V gene segment and a J gene segment. Rearrangements were called productive when the CDR3 lacked stop codons and stayed in frame with V and J; all others were non-productive. Following IMGT convention, CDR3 was defined as the stretch from the second conserved V-encoded cysteine to the conserved J-encoded phenylalanine. The earlier analysis of roughly 590 of the donors excluded any sequence lacking an unambiguous match to a single V gene segment. An earlier analysis of several hundred of the donors called V segments functional above 56.7% productive rearrangements and segregating when the between-donor standard deviation exceeded 5%. A statistical classification framework was built to diagnose cytomegalovirus status from the catalog of TCR beta chain sequences. A later analysis assigned V and J genes by comparing TCR nucleotide sequences with IMGT/GENE-DB human TR gene sequences. The TCRdist pipeline was used in a later analysis to assign CDR3 sequences and most-parsimonious VDJ recombination scenarios. In a later analysis, each TCR beta chain was defined by its CDR3 amino acid sequence together with its V-gene family, and reads lacking a unique V-gene family were excluded. A later analysis removed 550 to 650 highly shared, low-generation-probability nucleotide sequences to deal with suspected cross-contamination and a sequencing artifact. In a later analysis, a clonal expansion index for each public chain was calculated from normalized within-repertoire ranks of inferred template counts. Generation probabilities in a later analysis came from a VDJ recombination model fitted to out-of-frame rearrangements, and those results were checked against IGoR. Hypergeometric tests were used in a later analysis to score TCR-TCR, TCR-HLA and TCR-CMV co-occurrence, with a repertoire-size bias correction applied to the TCR pairs. False discovery rates were estimated in a later analysis by permuting HLA or CMV assignments 20 times. A later analysis grouped co-occurring TCRs with DBSCAN, adding TCRdist sequence similarity when clustering within HLA-allele-positive subsets. Repertoires with fewer than 30,000 or more than 120,000 public chains, plus five repertoires with anomalous nucleotide sharing, were excluded from co-occurrence clustering. The source is immuneACCESS, and TCRdb retained only in-frame sequences with V and J called. Part of the clones is not carried over; for the studies checked, unresolved V genes explain less than half of this, and the remainder is unexplained. V, J and clone size are those of that table, while D and trimming were read from the DNA. Recorded for this sample are some 110,000 clones; 70% to 80% of them occurred a single time. The top ten hold 2.5% to 3.5% of the sample.

In total, roughly 710 healthy bone marrow donors made up the cohort. Cohort members were all nominally healthy when sampled, although unrecorded immune exposures were likely present. The donor tested CMV seropositive and was one of the 289 seropositive cohort members. A peripheral blood sample was collected from each donor, and TCR beta sequencing was performed on peripheral blood mononuclear cells. Genomic DNA was extracted from the blood cell samples with the Qiagen DNeasy Blood Extraction Kit. This sequence uses TRBV9 and TRBJ1-2, with no reliable assignment of the D segment. Sample: PBMCs. The sequence was collected from a woman younger than 30 in good health and CMV-seropositive. The base sequence is TGTGCCAGCAGCGTAGGAGACCAAGCGGATGGCTACACCTTC. Its protein is CASSVGDQADGYTF.